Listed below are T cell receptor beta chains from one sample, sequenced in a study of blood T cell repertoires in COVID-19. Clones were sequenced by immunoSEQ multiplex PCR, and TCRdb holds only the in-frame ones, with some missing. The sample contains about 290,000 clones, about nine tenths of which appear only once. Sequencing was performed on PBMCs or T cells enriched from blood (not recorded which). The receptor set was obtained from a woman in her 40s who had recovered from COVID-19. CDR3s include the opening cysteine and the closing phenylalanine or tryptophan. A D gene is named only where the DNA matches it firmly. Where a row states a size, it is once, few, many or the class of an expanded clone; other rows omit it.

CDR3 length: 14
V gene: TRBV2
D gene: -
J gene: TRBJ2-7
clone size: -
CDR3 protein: CASSEQGRKYEQYF
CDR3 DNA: TGTGCCAGCAGTGAGCAGGGGCGCAAGTACGAGCAGTACTTC

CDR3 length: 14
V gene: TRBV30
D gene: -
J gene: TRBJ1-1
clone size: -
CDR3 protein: CAWKQGLMNTEAFF
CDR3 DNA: TGTGCCTGGAAGCAGGGCCTTATGAACACTGAAGCTTTCTTT

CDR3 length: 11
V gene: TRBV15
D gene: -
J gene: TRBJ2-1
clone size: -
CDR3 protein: CATRQRNEQFF
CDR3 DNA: TGTGCCACCAGACAACGAAATGAGCAGTTCTTC

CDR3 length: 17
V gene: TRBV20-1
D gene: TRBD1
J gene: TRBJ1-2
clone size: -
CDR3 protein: CSASESGTGGKDYGYTF
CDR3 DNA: TGCAGTGCTAGTGAATCCGGGACAGGGGGAAAGGACTATGGCTACACCTTC

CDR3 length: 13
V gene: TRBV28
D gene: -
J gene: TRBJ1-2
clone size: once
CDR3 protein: CASRPPLPGGYTF
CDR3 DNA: TGTGCCAGCAGACCCCCCCTCCCCGGTGGCTACACCTTC

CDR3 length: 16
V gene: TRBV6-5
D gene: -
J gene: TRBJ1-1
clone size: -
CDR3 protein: CASSYSSNRMNTEAFF
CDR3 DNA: TGTGCCAGCAGTTACTCCTCCAACAGGATGAACACTGAAGCTTTCTTT

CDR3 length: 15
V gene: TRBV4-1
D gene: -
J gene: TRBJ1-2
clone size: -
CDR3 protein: CASSQVGGERWGYTF
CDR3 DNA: TGCGCCAGCAGCCAAGTCGGAGGGGAGCGATGGGGCTACACCTTC

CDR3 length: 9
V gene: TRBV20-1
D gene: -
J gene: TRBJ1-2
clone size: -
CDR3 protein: CSAPEGYTF
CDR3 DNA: TGCAGTGCCCCCGAGGGCTACACCTTC

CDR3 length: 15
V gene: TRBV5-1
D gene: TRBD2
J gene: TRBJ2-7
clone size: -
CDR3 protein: CASKPTSGASYEQYF
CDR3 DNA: TGCGCCTCAAAACCTACTAGCGGAGCTTCCTACGAGCAGTACTTC

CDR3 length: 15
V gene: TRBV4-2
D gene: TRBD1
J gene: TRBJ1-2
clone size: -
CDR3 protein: CASSRGGQEGDGYTF
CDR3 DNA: TGTGCCAGCAGCCGAGGGGGACAGGAAGGTGATGGCTACACCTTC

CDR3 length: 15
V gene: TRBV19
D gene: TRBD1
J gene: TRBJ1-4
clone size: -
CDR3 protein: CASRPRGTGQEKLFF
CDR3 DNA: TGTGCCAGTAGGCCTCGCGGGACAGGGCAGGAAAAACTGTTTTTT

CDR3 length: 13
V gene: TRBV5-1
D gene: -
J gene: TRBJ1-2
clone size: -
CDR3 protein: CASSLVDREGYTF
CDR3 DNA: TGCGCCAGCAGCTTGGTAGACAGAGAGGGCTACACCTTC

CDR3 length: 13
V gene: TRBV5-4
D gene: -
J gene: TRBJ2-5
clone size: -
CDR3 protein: CASSSQGQETQYF
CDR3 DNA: TGTGCCAGCAGCTCACAGGGCCAAGAGACCCAGTACTTC

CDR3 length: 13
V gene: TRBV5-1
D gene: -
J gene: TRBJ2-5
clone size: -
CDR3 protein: CASSFGGEETQYF
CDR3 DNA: TGCGCCAGCAGCTTTGGAGGGGAAGAGACCCAGTACTTC

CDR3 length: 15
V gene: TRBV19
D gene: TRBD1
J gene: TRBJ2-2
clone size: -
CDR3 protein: CASSFTGALSGELFF
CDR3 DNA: TGTGCCAGTAGTTTTACAGGGGCGTTATCTGGGGAGCTGTTTTTT

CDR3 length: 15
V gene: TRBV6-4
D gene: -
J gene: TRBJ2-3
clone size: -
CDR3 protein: CASSATRVGTDTQYF
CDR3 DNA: TGTGCCAGCAGTGCCACGCGGGTGGGAACAGATACGCAGTATTTT

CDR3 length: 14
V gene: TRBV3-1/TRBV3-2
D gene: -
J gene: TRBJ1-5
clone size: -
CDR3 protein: CASSLSSSNQPQHF
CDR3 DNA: TGTGCCAGCAGCTTAAGTAGTAGCAATCAGCCCCAGCATTTT

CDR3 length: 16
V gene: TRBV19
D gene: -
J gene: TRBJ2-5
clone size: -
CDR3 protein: CASSSTQTEGLETQYF
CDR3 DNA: TGTGCCAGTAGTTCGACCCAGACAGAAGGGCTGGAGACCCAGTACTTC

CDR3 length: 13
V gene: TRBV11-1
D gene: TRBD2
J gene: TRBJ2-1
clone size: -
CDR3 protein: CASGDAGGIEQFF
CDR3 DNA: TGTGCCAGCGGGGATGCGGGAGGTATCGAGCAGTTCTTC

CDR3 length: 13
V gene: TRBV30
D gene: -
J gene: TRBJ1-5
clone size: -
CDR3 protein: CAWSVEGNQPQHF
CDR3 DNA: TGTGCCTGGAGTGTAGAGGGAAATCAGCCCCAGCATTTT

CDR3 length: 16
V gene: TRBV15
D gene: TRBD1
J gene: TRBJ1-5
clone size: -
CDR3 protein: CATRQGGINSNQPQHF
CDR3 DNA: TGTGCCACCCGACAGGGTGGGATTAATAGCAATCAGCCCCAGCATTTT

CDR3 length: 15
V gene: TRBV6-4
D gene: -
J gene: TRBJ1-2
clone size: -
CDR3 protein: CASRTVGALNYGYTF
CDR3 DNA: TGTGCCAGCAGGACGGTGGGGGCACTCAACTATGGCTACACCTTC

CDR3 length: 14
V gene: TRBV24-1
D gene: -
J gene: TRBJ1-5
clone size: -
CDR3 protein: CATSDSRSNQPQHF
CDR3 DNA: TGTGCCACCAGTGATTCCAGGAGCAATCAGCCCCAGCATTTT

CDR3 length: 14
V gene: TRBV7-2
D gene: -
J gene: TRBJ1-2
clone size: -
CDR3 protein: CASSSQGPNYGYTF
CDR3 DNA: TGTGCCAGCAGCTCGCAGGGGCCGAACTATGGCTACACCTTC

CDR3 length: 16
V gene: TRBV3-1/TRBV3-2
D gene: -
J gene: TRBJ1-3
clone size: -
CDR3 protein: CASSQMQGASGNTIYF
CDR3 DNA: TGTGCCAGCAGCCAAATGCAAGGGGCCTCTGGAAACACCATATATTTT

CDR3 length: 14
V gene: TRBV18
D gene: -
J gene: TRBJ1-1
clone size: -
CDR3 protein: CASSSRGSITEAFF
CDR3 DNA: TGTGCCAGCTCATCGCGGGGCTCGATCACTGAAGCTTTCTTT

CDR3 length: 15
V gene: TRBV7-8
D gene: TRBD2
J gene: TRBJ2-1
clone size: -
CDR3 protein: CASSLRGLAGGEQFF
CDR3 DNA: TGTGCCAGCAGCTTACGTGGACTAGCGGGAGGTGAGCAGTTCTTC

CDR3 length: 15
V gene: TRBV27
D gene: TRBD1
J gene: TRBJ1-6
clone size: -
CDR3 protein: CASSLTGVRSSPLHF
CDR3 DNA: TGTGCCAGCAGCTTGACAGGGGTCCGCAGTTCACCCCTCCACTTT

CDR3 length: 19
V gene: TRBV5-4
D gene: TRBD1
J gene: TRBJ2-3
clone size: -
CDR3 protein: CASSLPGQGARVGTDTQYF
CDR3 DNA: TGTGCCAGCAGCTTACCGGGACAGGGGGCGCGGGTGGGCACAGATACGCAGTATTTT

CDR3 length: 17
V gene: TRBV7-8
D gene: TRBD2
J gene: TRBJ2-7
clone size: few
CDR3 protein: CASSLDLITSGRGEQYF
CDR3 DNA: TGTGCCAGCAGCTTAGACCTAATCACTAGCGGGAGAGGCGAGCAGTACTTC

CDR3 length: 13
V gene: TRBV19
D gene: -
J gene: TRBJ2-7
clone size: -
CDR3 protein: CASSVGQLYEQYF
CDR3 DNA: TGTGCCAGTAGTGTTGGGCAGTTATACGAGCAGTACTTC

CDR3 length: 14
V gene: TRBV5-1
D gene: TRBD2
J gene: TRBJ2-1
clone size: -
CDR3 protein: CASSSMTSNNEQFF
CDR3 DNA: TGCGCCAGCAGCTCTATGACTAGCAACAATGAGCAGTTCTTC

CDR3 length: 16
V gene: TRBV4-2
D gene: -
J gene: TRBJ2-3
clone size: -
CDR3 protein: CASSQDADPSTDTQYF
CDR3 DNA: TGTGCCAGCAGCCAAGACGCAGATCCAAGCACAGATACGCAGTATTTT

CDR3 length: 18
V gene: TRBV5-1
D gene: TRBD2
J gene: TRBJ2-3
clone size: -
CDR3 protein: CASSFGLAGGPGADTQYF
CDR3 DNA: TGCGCCAGCAGCTTTGGACTAGCGGGGGGCCCCGGGGCAGATACGCAGTATTTT

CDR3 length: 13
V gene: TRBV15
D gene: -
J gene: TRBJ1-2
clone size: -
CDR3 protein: CATSRDGLGGVTF
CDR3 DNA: TGTGCCACCAGCAGAGACGGGCTTGGAGGAGTCACCTTC

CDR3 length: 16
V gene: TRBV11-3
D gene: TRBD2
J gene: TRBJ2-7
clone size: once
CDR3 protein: CASRPGTSDRAYEQYF
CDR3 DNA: TGTGCCAGCAGGCCCGGGACTAGCGATCGTGCCTACGAGCAGTACTTC

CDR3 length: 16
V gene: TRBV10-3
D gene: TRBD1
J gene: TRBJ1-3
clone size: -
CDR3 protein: CAIRAGTASSGNTIYF
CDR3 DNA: TGTGCCATCAGGGCCGGGACAGCCAGCTCTGGAAACACCATATATTTT

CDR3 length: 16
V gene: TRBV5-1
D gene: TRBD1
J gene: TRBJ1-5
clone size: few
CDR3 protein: CASSLAPQTGDQPQHF
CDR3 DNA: TGCGCCAGCAGCTTGGCCCCTCAGACAGGGGATCAGCCCCAGCATTTT

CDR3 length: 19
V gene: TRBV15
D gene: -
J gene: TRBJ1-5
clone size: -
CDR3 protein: CATSILGQGPLYSNQPQHF
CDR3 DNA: TGTGCCACCAGCATCTTAGGGCAGGGGCCCCTTTATAGCAATCAGCCCCAGCATTTT